This T cell receptor (beta chain) stems from a study of T cell responses to AZD1222 COVID-19 vaccine. Some clones are missing from TCRdb's copy, which holds only in-frame ones; the method was immunoSEQ multiplex PCR. The table has around 77,000 clones, 86% seen once. Details on this clone: What it binds is not known.

From germline, CDR1 is MRHNA and CDR2 SNTAGT. J lost 2 bases, V lost 2 bases, and 3 bases had no gene match. The CDR3 covers 16 residues. The study's findings and limits: Possibly, clonal diversity was underestimated; donors were largely white British and included more females. Seropositivity was recorded at baseline in only 6 or 7 AZD1222 recipients.

Sample: peripheral blood, taken on day 0 of AZD1222 vaccination. The rearrangement links TRBV6-4 to TRBJ2-1, with 10 bases aligning to TRBD2. This TCR was sampled from an adult in good health. CDR3 region: CASSDQSGGAYNEQFF. The DNA for the CDR3 is TGTGCCAGCAGTGACCAGAGCGGGGGGGCCTACAATGAGCAGTTCTTC.